This T cell receptor beta chain was captured in a study of blood T cells in healthy people across ages. Study observations and caveats: Higher naive T cell percentage went strongly together with higher TCR beta diversity. Leaving the PBMCs unsorted stopped any conclusive comparison of naive versus antigen-experienced cells.

Through a sample-barcoded 5' primer and a J-beta primer mix, a second PCR was run for roughly 7 to 12 cycles. TCRdb re-derived calls from the 5' RACE reads in MiXCR, one entry per CDR3 protein. This sample yields about a million distinct CDR3 sequences, of which around two fifths are seen a single time; over 10% belongs to the top ten. This clonotype was detected a few times. Its specificity is not known. This CDR3 contains 13 residues. V lost 5 bases and J 7 bases, leaving 11 bases between the germline ends. There were healthy Caucasian individuals from Russia, aged roughly 6 to 90, serving as donors.

The sequencing sample was made of blood. The TCR was taken from a man younger than 35 in good health. This chain connects TRBV12-3 or TRBV12-4 to TRBJ2-2; D unresolved. The CDR3 region has the DNA TGTGCCAGCAGTACAAATTTTAACGGGGAGCTGTTTTTT. This translates into CASSTNFNGELFF.